This T cell receptor (beta chain) originates from a study of shared clonotypes between healthy human individuals (dated by TCRdb to 2020 to 2021). At the level of the whole study: A few men and two women, aged 18 to 49 years, made up the cohort. Each donor's leukapheresis produced roughly between roughly 0.85 and 9.5 billion PBMCs. The study deeply sequenced blood TCR repertoires of five healthy adults to estimate repertoire size and the extent of clonotype sharing between individuals. To increase sequencing depth and limit assay-specific biases, TCR repertoire library preparation and sequencing were carried out by different laboratories using diverse techniques. For each donor, three plates each were used for CD4 naive and CD4 memory, two plates were used for CD8 naive, and one plate was used for CD8 memory. The investigation overall reported the following: Pairwise subsampling indicated that sequencing depth was expected to affect the degree of clonotype sharing among donors. Sampling was restricted to blood, and TCR repertoires in tissues likely differ from the TCR repertoires found in blood. Sharing across a few donors was observed for approximately 4.6% of naive CD4, 3.5% of naive CD8, roughly 2.3% of memory CD4, and about 0.38% of memory CD8 clonotypes. Incomplete sequencing was indicated by rarefaction of sorted-subset datasets, despite the large sequencing depth. Higher generation probabilities were observed for clonotypes shared by all four sorted-subset donors than for non-shared clonotypes. Larger estimated clonotype richness was generally found for naive subsets than for memory subsets. The small number of donors limited the genetic and exposure-history diversity represented.

The donors were healthy, HIV-negative adults who had no recently reported acute infections or vaccinations. All donors were Caucasian adults living in Nashville, Tennessee, USA. CD4+ T cells were enriched by magnetic negative selection, after which naive cells were positively selected on CD45RA and the negative fraction was taken as the memory subset. Blood was collected by leukapheresis, and PBMCs were isolated by Ficoll-Histopaque density gradient centrifugation and then cryopreserved in liquid nitrogen vapor phase. Purity and quantity of every magnetically sorted T cell population were checked by analytical flow cytometry. Genomic DNA was isolated from each sorted fraction and quantified by UV absorbance on a Nanodrop 2000c. In the case of this clone: The antigen this receptor binds is unknown. Within one base of it there is no much larger clone, and no base qualities were kept.

V is cut by 7 bases and J by 3 bases, and the space between the germline ends is 6 bases. Taken from the germline V gene, the CDR1 and CDR2 loops are SQVTM and ANQGSEA. From the cysteine through the phenylalanine, the CDR3 covers 10 amino acids. The entry retains the CDR3 DNA only, 30 bases that are in frame from base 1. Using the deep immunoSEQ assay, multiplex PCR amplified TCR CDR3 regions from genomic DNA. Extracted genomic DNA from each cell subset was spread evenly across all wells of several immunoSEQ 96-well plates, with each plate serving as a replicate. For sorted subsets, about 220 ng of genomic DNA, equivalent to around 29,000 T cell genomes, went into each replicate PCR. Purified libraries were quantified with a Qubit 3.0 fluorometer, sized on a Bioanalyzer 2100, and re-quantified with the KAPA Library Quantification kit. Each immunoSEQ 96-well plate was sequenced on its own single-read 150-cycle Illumina NextSeq 550 flow cell. The source study handled its data this way. The immunoSEQ output contained only junctional sequences without quality scores, so filtering could not match that applied to full-length reads. To assign V/J genes and CDR3, sequences were annotated using PyIR, a Python wrapper for IgBLAST v1.9, with IMGT germline references. Reads were removed for weak V/J assignments (E-value above 1e-6), missing CDR3, stop codons, out-of-frame junctions, or ambiguous translated residues. V3J clonotypes were defined as sequences sharing an identical inferred V gene, J gene, and CDR3 amino acid sequence. To compute the percentage overlap between repertoires, the number of shared unique clonotypes was divided by the size of the smaller repertoire. Three approaches were used to assess repertoire richness: RTK rarefaction, the Chao1 estimator, and Recon v2.1 estimates of unobserved clonotypes. For all TCRbeta clonotypes obtained by the gDNA method from a handful of donors, generation probabilities were computed with OLGA. The immuneACCESS repertoire file appears here via TCRdb, limited to in-frame rearrangements. These files lack a portion of the clones; in checked studies, under half of the deficit traces to unresolved V genes, and the cause of the others is not known. That table supplies the V and J calls and clone size; D and trimming were determined from the DNA. The sample table holds 1,500,000 or so clones, of which around 98.5% were seen once. Under 0.45% of the sample comes from the top ten.

Sequenced sample: naive CD4+ T cells sorted from blood. The cell subset or site label corresponds to: CD45RA+ positively selected. The rearrangement joined TRBV29-1 to TRBJ1-1, with the D gene uncertain. The sequence derives from a man aged 25-40 years in good health. Read as DNA, the sequence is TGCAGCGCCGGGGACACTGAAGCTTTCTTT. This is translated as CSAGDTEAFF.